Below are 2 T cell receptor beta chains sequenced from a single sample in a study of patients and donors after allogeneic stem cell transplantation. TCRdb itself ran the RT-PCR reads through MiXCR, one entry per CDR3 protein. The data show about 110,000 distinct CDR3 sequences, less than 45% seen once. The sequencing sample was made of blood, either unsorted or a sorted T cell fraction (not recorded which). These receptors originate from a human donor who was either an allogeneic HSCT recipient or a stem cell or donor lymphocyte infusion donor (not recorded which). It is not recorded whose cells these are; they may come from a transplant donor.

This clonotype has more than one count but fewer than ten. This chain connects TRBV12-3 or TRBV12-4 to TRBJ2-2; D remains unclear. Trimming stripped 8 bases from V and 5 bases from J, with 9 bases between. This CDR3 region has 12 residues. The chain's CDR3 is CASFPGTGELFF. The CDR3 DNA follows: TGTGCCAGCTTCCCAGGTACCGGGGAGCTGTTTTTT.

This clonotype was counted a few times. V and J are TRBV2 and TRBJ2-1; no reliable D call. Trimming removed 7 bases at V and 10 bases at J, with 11 bases between. The germline V gene encodes CDR1 SNHLY and CDR2 FYNNEI. The CDR3 contains 11 residues. The CDR3 sequence is CASTAKNEQFF. The CDR3, as DNA: TGTGCCAGCACCGCTAAGAACGAGCAGTTCTTC.